The following is a T cell receptor (beta chain) sequence with its context. This clonotype was seen more than once but under ten times. Its recognized antigen is unknown. Base qualities were left out, and no much larger clone turns up one base away. The TCR beta CDR3 regions were amplified from RNA transcripts. For the first round of RT-PCR on the TCR CDR3, the HTBI primer set was used together with the Qiagen OneStep RT-PCR kit. Libraries were constructed in a second round of multiplex PCR, after which size selection and purification were performed. Paired-end sequencing of the libraries was performed with 100 bp reads on an Illumina HiSeq2000. In the original analysis: SOAPnuke was used to process the raw data, with reads discarded if the reads contained adapters or uncalled bases, had a mean Phred below 15, or lacked an exact constant-primer or identifier match. High-quality paired reads were merged with COPE v1.2.5, and unique nucleotide sequences were defined as clonotypes. Clonotypes were aligned to IMGT TRBV, TRBD and TRBJ reference segments using MiTCR v1.1. The analysis was restricted to V-J combinations with a frequency above 0.0001, which together covered 99.2% of the repertoires. A TCS score was defined as the ratio of F50 (clonal expansion) to E x V (chaos), with BLOSUM62-based TCRdist applied between CDR3 peptides within each V-J. Welch's t-statistics and random forest reduced several hundred V-J features to 10 to 15, which were used in a naive Bayes classifier (R e1071). In TCRdb, the public reads were trimmed at Q25 with fastp and aligned with MiXCR, with productive beta chains retained. Every entry covers one CDR3 protein and lists the most common genes and DNA from its rows. The V and J calls, along with clone size, are taken from TCRdb and not from the paper's own processing. The sample profile shows roughly 580,000 distinct CDR3 sequences; about 15% of them were found once. Of the sample, 4.5% to 6% falls within the top ten clones.

Hyperthyroidism patients were newly diagnosed, with disease duration under 2 months, and aged 18 to 65 years. The study excluded patients with uncontrolled infections, other autoimmune diseases, pregnancy or lactation. Clinical symptoms, serum thyroxine and TRAb, thyroid ultrasound, and orbital computed tomography formed the basis for the diagnoses. Blood from progressor patients was collected at the time of first diagnosis with hyperthyroidism, before any ophthalmopathy symptoms had appeared. PBMCs were isolated from about 10 ml of fresh peripheral blood by Ficoll-Paque density gradient centrifugation. Progressor patients were initially diagnosed with Graves' hyperthyroidism and developed ophthalmopathy during follow-up. Total RNA was extracted with Trizol reagent, and quality was checked on an Agilent 2100 Bioanalyzer. From cysteine to phenylalanine, the CDR3 is 18 amino acids long. Just CDR3 DNA is preserved here, 54 bases in frame from base 1. CDR1 and CDR2 are drawn from the germline V gene: KGHSH, LQKENI. Trimming takes 2 bases off V and 5 bases off J; junction bases not matched to a gene: 10.

This sample was taken from a study of T cells in Graves' hyperthyroidism and ophthalmopathy (dated by TCRdb to about 2019). Study-wide context: Peripheral blood samples were taken at initial diagnosis, before any treatment was given. A discovery cohort of around 100 patients, roughly 45 with Graves' ophthalmopathy and 55 to 65 with stable Graves' hyperthyroidism, was used to find distinguishing TCR V-J signatures. Prospective prediction of ophthalmopathy was tested in an independent validation cohort consisting of 18 to 20 hyperthyroidism patients and around 16 patients who later progressed to ophthalmopathy. For training and testing, the 80 to 100 patients in the discovery cohort were randomly divided in a 7:3 ratio. The study also compared thyroid tissue and blood T-cell repertoires from five or six Graves' hyperthyroidism patients. Following sampling, methimazole starting at 30 mg daily was given to hyperthyroidism patients, and high-dose intravenous methylprednisolone was given to ophthalmopathy patients. The paper describes TCR Vbeta CDR3 sequencing of 135 peripheral blood samples, made up of roughly 45 ophthalmopathy patients, around 78 hyperthyroidism patients and roughly 17 progressor patients.

The investigation overall reported the following: Most expanded thyroid clonotypes (frequency above 0.001) were also found in blood, which suggests that blood repertoires may mirror thyroid immune responses. A 13 V-J signature model separated ophthalmopathy from stable hyperthyroidism, with around 90% sensitivity and about 81% specificity in cross-validation and 80%/75% in testing. In validation, progression to ophthalmopathy was predicted by the model with 70% to 71% sensitivity and around 76% specificity, a median of about 6.8 months before onset. Sample size was not statistically predetermined, and investigators were not blinded to group allocation.

The sequence was obtained from a woman in her twenties or thirties with Graves' hyperthyroidism that later progressed to Graves' ophthalmopathy. What was sequenced was blood. The chain was built from TRBV18 and TRBJ2-2; 11 bases in the middle match TRBD1. The CDR3 here reads CASSPISGQGARTGELFF. The DNA sequence is TGTGCCAGCTCACCAATAAGCGGACAGGGGGCTCGGACCGGGGAGCTGTTTTTT.